In this sample, the clone carrying this TCR beta chain turned up once. A much larger clone lies one base from this, so it may be a read error. The data were taken from a study of identical twins. Each CDR3 protein gets one entry after TCRdb re-called the 5' RACE reads with MiXCR. The sample consists of 1.5 million to 2 million distinct CDR3 sequences, about 31% of them appearing once. The CDR3 totals 14 residues. V shed 3 bases and J 3 bases; nucleotides not matched to a gene: 1. Germline CDR1 and CDR2: MNHNS and SASEGT. Sequencing used cord blood. The TCR comes from a newborn girl in good health. The chain employs TRBV6-1 and TRBJ1-2, with 10 bases lining up with TRBD1. The CDR3 bases are TGTGCCAGCAGTGAGACAGGGGGCGACTATGGCTACACCTTC. It is translated as CASSETGGDYGYTF.